These T cell receptor beta chains were read from a single sample in a study of cytomegalovirus exposure and HLA in healthy donors. Using immunoSEQ multiplex PCR, the repertoire was profiled, and TCRdb retains in-frame clones only, with some absent. The sample includes some 110,000 clones, approximately 78% of them seen just once. Sequenced sample: PBMCs. The origin of the receptors is a woman aged 35 to 49 in good health and CMV-seronegative. Each CDR3 is given with its conserved first and last residue. The order of the fields is V gene, D gene, clone size, J gene, CDR3 protein, CDR3 DNA. A D gene is named only where the DNA matches it firmly. Rows give clone size only sometimes, using once, few, many, or a class for an expanded clone.

>TRBV11-2|NA|NA|TRBJ1-2
CASSAISGWGGYGYTF
TGTGCCAGCAGCGCAATTTCGGGGTGGGGGGGCTATGGCTACACCTTC
>TRBV7-2|NA|NA|TRBJ2-3
CASSLHRFPQYF
TGTGCCAGCAGCTTACATCGGTTTCCGCAGTATTTT
>TRBV28|TRBD1|NA|TRBJ1-6
CASSPDRVGSPLHF
TGTGCCAGCAGTCCGGACAGGGTTGGGTCACCCCTCCACTTT
>TRBV7-9|TRBD1|NA|TRBJ1-3
CASSPTGAGNTIYF
TGTGCCAGCAGCCCGACAGGGGCTGGAAACACCATATATTTT
>TRBV14|NA|NA|TRBJ2-7
CASSQGAGSSYEQYF
TGTGCCAGCAGCCAAGGAGCAGGTAGCTCCTACGAGCAGTACTTC
>TRBV18|NA|NA|TRBJ1-4
CASSSSREKLFF
TGTGCCAGCTCTTCATCGAGGGAAAAACTGTTTTTT
>TRBV10-3|NA|NA|TRBJ2-7
CAISDKTWETYEQYF
TGTGCCATCAGTGATAAGACATGGGAGACCTACGAGCAGTACTTC
>TRBV5-1|NA|once|TRBJ1-6
CASSLGDWGPSTDNSPLHF
TGCGCCAGCAGCTTGGGCGATTGGGGGCCTTCAACTGATAATTCACCCCTCCACTTT
>TRBV5-5|NA|NA|TRBJ2-3
CASVSGTDTQYF
TGTGCCAGCGTTAGCGGCACAGATACGCAGTATTTT
>TRBV11-2|TRBD1|NA|TRBJ2-2
CASRHPGQGDTGELFF
TGTGCCAGCAGGCACCCGGGACAGGGAGACACCGGGGAGCTGTTTTTT
>TRBV5-1|NA|NA|TRBJ2-3
CASSLGSGGRITDTQYF
TGCGCCAGCAGCTTGGGGTCCGGGGGGCGCATAACAGATACGCAGTATTTT
>TRBV5-6|TRBD1|few|TRBJ2-3
CASSQGVGDMTDTQYF
TGTGCCAGCAGTCAGGGGGTGGGAGATATGACAGATACGCAGTATTTT
>TRBV28|NA|NA|TRBJ2-2
CASSGSHTGELFF
TGTGCCAGCAGTGGCAGTCACACCGGGGAGCTGTTTTTT
>TRBV30|NA|NA|TRBJ1-1
CAWSNSREEGNTEAFF
TGTGCCTGGAGTAATTCCCGGGAAGAGGGGAACACTGAAGCTTTCTTT
>TRBV19|NA|NA|TRBJ2-1
CASSDRGEQFF
TGTGCCAGTAGTGATAGGGGTGAGCAGTTCTTC
>TRBV12-5|NA|NA|TRBJ2-1
CASGLDRYNEQFF
TGTGCTAGTGGTCTAGACAGATACAATGAGCAGTTCTTC
>TRBV7-8|NA|NA|TRBJ1-3
CASSSGRHSGNTIYF
TGTGCCAGCAGCTCAGGCCGCCACTCTGGAAACACCATATATTTT
>TRBV19|NA|NA|TRBJ1-1
CASSMEGTQAFF
TGTGCCAGTAGTATGGAGGGGACCCAAGCTTTCTTT
>TRBV7-9|NA|NA|TRBJ1-2
CASGAAYGYTF
TGTGCCAGCGGCGCGGCCTATGGCTACACCTTC
>TRBV28|NA|NA|TRBJ1-4
CASNTGFREKLFF
TGTGCCAGCAATACAGGGTTTCGTGAAAAACTGTTTTTT
>TRBV30|NA|few|TRBJ1-1
CAWSVRGGYTEAFF
TGTGCCTGGAGTGTAAGGGGGGGGTACACTGAAGCTTTCTTT
>TRBV4-1|NA|few|TRBJ1-2
CASSQDGGALYGYTF
TGCGCCAGCAGCCAAGATGGGGGGGCCCTCTATGGCTACACCTTC